This TCR beta chain was recorded in a study of human T cells and chemical hapten exposure. This clonotype was observed a few times. From germline, CDR1 is SNHLY and CDR2 FYNNEI. V was shortened by 6 bases and J by 3 bases, with 18 bases between the two germline ends. The length of the CDR3 is 16 residues. TCRdb reprocessed the RACE reads with MiXCR, giving one entry per CDR3 protein. The data contain 140,000 or so distinct CDR3 sequences, about 11% of them singletons. Sample time point: patch test 2, 6 weeks after DPC sensitization. As for treatment: therapeutic diphenylcyclopropenone sensitization with weekly scalp DPC.

The receptor was isolated from a woman aged 50 to 65 with alopecia areata. Some clones in this sample may be carry-over from other donors' samples. Sequencing used whole blood, obtained in connection with sensitization to the hapten diphenylcyclopropenone (DPC). The chain is built from TRBV2 and TRBJ2-1; a possible D gene is TRBD1 (6 bases). CDR3 loop: CASRPRNRASYNEQFF. The CDR3 DNA sequence: TGTGCCAGCAGACCCCGGAACAGGGCGAGCTACAATGAGCAGTTCTTC.